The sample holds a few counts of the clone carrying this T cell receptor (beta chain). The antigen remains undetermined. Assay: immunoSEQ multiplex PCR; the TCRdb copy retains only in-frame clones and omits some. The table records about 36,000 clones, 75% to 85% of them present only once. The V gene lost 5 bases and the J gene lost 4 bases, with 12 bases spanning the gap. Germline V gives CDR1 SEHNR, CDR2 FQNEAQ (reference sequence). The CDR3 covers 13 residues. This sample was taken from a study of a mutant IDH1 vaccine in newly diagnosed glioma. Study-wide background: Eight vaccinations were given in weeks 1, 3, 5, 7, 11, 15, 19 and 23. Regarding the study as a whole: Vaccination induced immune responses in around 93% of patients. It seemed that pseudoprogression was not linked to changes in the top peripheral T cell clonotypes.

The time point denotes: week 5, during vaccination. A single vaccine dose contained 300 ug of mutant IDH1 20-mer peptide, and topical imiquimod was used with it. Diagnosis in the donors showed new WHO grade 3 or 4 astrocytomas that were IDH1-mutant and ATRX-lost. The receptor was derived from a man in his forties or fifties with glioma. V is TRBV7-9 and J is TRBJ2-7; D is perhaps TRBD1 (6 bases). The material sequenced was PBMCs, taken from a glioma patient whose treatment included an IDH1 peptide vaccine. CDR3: CASSPGTSYEQYF. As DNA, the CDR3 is TGTGCCAGCAGCCCGGGGACATCTTACGAGCAGTACTTC.